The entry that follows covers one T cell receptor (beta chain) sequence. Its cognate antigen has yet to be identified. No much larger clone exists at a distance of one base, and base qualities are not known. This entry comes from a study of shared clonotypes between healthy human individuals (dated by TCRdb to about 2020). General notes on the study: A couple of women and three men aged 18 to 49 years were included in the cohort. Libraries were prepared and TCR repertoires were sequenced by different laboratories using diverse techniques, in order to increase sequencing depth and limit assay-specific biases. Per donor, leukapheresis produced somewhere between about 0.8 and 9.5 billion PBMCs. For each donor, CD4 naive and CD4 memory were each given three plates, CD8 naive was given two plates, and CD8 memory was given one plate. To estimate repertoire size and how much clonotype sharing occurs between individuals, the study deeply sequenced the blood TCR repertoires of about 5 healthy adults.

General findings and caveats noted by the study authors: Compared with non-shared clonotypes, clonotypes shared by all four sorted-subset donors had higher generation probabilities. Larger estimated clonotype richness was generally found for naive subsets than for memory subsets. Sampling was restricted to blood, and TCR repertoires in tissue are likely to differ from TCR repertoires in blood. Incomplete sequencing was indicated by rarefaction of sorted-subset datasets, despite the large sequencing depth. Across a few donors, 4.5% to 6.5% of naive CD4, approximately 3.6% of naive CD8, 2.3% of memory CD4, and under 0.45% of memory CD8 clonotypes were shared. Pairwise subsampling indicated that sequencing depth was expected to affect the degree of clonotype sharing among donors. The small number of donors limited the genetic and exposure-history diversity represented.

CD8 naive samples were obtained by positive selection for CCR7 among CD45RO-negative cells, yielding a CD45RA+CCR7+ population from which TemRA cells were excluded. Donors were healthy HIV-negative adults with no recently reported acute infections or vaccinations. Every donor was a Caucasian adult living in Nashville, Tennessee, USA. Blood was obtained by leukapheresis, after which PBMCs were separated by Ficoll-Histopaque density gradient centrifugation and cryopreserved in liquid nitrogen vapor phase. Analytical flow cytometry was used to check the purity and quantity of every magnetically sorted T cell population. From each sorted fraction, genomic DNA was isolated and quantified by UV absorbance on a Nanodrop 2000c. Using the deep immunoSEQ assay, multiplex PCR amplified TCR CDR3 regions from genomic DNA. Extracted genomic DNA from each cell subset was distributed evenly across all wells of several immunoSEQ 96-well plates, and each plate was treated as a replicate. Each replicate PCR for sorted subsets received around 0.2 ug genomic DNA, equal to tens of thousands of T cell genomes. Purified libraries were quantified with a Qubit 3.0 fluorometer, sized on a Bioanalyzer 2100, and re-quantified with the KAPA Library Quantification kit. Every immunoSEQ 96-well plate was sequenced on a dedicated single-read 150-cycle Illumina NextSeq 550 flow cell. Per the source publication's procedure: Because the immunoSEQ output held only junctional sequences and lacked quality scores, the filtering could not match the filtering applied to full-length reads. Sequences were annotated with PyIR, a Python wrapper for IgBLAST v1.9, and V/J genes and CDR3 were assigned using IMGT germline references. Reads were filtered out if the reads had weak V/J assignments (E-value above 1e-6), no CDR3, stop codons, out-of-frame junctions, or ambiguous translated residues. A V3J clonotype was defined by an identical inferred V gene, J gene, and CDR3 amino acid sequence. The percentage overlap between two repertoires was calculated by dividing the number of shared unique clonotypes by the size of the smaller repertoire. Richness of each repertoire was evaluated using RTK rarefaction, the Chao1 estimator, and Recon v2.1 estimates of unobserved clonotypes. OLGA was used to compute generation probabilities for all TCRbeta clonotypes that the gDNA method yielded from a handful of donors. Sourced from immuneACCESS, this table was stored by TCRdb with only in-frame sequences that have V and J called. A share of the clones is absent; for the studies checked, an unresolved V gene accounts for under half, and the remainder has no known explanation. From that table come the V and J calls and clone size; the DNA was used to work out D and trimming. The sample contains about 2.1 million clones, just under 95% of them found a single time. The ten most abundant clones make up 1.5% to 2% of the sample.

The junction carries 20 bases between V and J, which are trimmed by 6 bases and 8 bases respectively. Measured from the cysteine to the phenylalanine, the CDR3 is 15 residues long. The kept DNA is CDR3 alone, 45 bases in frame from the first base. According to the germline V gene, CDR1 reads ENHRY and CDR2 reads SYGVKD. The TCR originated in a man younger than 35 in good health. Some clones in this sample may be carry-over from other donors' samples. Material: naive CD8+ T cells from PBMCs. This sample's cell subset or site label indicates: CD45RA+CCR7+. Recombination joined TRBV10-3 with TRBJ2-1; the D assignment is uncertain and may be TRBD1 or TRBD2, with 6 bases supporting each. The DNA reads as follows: TGTGCCATCAGGGGGAGCGCGGGATCAGGGGATGAGCAGTTCTTC. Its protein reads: CAIRGSAGSGDEQFF.